This passage covers 9 T cell receptor beta chains from one sample sequenced in a study of T-cell reconstitution after alpha-beta-depleted transplantation in children. Unique molecular identifiers were used to barcode this TCRbeta library. TCRdb processed the PCR reads anew with MiXCR; each CDR3 protein has one entry. The sample records approximately 420,000 distinct CDR3 sequences, approximately 10% being singletons. The input for sequencing was PBMCs from the stem cell graft donor, taken from the stem cell graft. These receptors all stem from a human donor who donated a stem cell graft to a child with acute myeloid leukemia.

The chain carries TRBV4-1 and TRBJ2-7; 7 bases line up with TRBD2. There are 16 residues in the CDR3. The germline gives CDR1 MGHRA, CDR2 YSYEKL. V lost 1 base and J lost 1; bases outside the gene matches: 7. CDR3 sequence (DNA): TGCGCCAGCAGCCAAGTCTTCGGCGGGAGTTCCTACGAGCAGTACTTC. Encoded protein: CASSQVFGGSSYEQYF.

The chain couples TRBV2 to TRBJ2-2; D may be TRBD1 or TRBD2 (5 bases each). Germline-derived CDR1 and CDR2 are SNHLY and FYNNEI. This CDR3 comprises 16 residues. Deletions cut 5 bases from V and 2 bases from J, with 15 bases between. CDR3 sequence: CASSHEPGRNTGELFF. In DNA form, the CDR3 reads TGTGCCAGCAGTCATGAACCGGGACGAAACACCGGGGAGCTGTTTTTT.

This clonotype was seen a few times. The V and J genes are TRBV20-1 and TRBJ1-2, with a weak D call TRBD1 (5 bases). V shed 3 bases and J shed 4 bases, with 12 bases lying between them. This CDR3 has 13 amino acids. Germline CDR1 DFQATT, CDR2 SNEGSKA (reference sequence). The CDR3 here is CSASLIGAYGYTF. CDR3 nucleotides: TGCAGTGCTAGTTTGATAGGGGCCTATGGCTACACCTTC.

This clonotype was picked up a small number of times. The rearrangement joins TRBV4-3 to TRBJ1-3; TRBD1 aligns across 9 bases. V gave up 1 base and J gave up 4 bases; unmatched junction bases: 2. Germline CDR1 is LGHNA and CDR2 is YSLEER. The CDR3 loop spans 15 amino acids. DNA of the CDR3: TGCGCCAGCAGCCAAGGGACAGGGGACGGAAACACCATATATTTT. Encoded protein: CASSQGTGDGNTIYF.

The V and J genes are TRBV20-1 and TRBJ2-7; 10 nucleotides agree with TRBD1. CDR1 is DFQATT and CDR2 is SNEGSKA in the germline V gene (reference sequence). This CDR3 has 14 residues. V was clipped by 6 bases and J by 4 bases; unmatched bases: 9. The CDR3: CSAGDRDRGYEQYF. The CDR3 bases are TGCAGTGCGGGGGACCGGGACAGGGGTTACGAGCAGTACTTC.

In its sample, this clonotype was seen a few times. V gene TRBV5-1 combines with J gene TRBJ2-1; 8 positions agree with TRBD2. The CDR3 loop spans 14 amino acids. Germline trimming cut 3 bases from V and 8 bases from J; bases unmatched to any gene: 7. CDR1 SGHRS and CDR2 YFSETQ come from the germline V gene. CDR3 nucleotides: TGCGCCAGCAGCTCATCTGGACTAGCTGATGAGCAGTTCTTC. Encoded protein: CASSSSGLADEQFF.

This clonotype was counted ten times or more. The V and J genes are TRBV5-1 and TRBJ2-4; D may be TRBD1 (7 bases). Trimming removed 6 bases from V and 5 bases from J, with 15 bases in between. Germline V gene sequence: CDR1 SGHRS, CDR2 YFSETQ. This CDR3 has 14 amino acids. Written as DNA, the CDR3 is TGCGCCAGCAACAGGGGTACGGGGGAAAACATTCAGTACTTC. It specifies CASNRGTGENIQYF.

This clonotype was found many times. The chain combines TRBV5-1 with TRBJ2-1; 8 bases agree with TRBD1. CDR3 length: 17 residues. V lost 1 base and J lost 6; bases outside the gene matches: 12. Germline CDR1 SGHRS, CDR2 YFSETQ. The CDR3 protein is CASSLIRQQGVANEQFF. In DNA form, the CDR3 reads TGCGCCAGCAGCTTGATCAGGCAACAGGGGGTTGCCAATGAGCAGTTCTTC.

The chain combines TRBV5-6 with TRBJ2-1; no firm D call. With 9 bases removed from V and 0 bases from J, the gap between germline ends came to 16 bases. CDR1 and CDR2 from the germline V gene are SGHDT and YYEEEE. This CDR3 is 15 amino acids long. The CDR3 nucleotides are TGTGCCACCACGATCTTGGACGGCTCCTACAATGAGCAGTTCTTC. It specifies CATTILDGSYNEQFF.